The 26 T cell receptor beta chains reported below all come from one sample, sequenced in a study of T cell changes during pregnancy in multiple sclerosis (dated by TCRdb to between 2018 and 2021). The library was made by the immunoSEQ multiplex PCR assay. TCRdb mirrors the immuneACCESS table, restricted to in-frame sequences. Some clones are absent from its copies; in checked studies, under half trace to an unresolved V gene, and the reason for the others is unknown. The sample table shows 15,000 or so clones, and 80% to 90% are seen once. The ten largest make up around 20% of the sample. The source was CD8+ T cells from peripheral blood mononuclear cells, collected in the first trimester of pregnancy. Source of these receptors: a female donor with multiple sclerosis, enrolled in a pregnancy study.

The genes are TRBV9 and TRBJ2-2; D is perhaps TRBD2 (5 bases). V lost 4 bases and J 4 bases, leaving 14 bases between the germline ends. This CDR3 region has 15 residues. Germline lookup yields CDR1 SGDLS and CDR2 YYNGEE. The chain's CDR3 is CASSPIHGVTGELFF. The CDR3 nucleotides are TGTGCCAGCAGCCCCATACACGGGGTCACCGGGGAGCTGTTTTTT.

CDR3 in amino acids: CASSGGIRPQHF. The DNA of the CDR3 is TGTGCCAGCAGTGGCGGTATTCGGCCCCAGCATTTT. This chain connects TRBV2 to TRBJ1-5; the D is unclear. The CDR3 is 12 amino acids. Per the germline V gene, CDR1 is SNHLY and CDR2 is FYNNEI. Trimming removed 4 bases from V and 9 bases from J, with 10 bases in between. The full variable domain, rest sourced from reference TRBV2 and TRBJ1-5, is EPEVTQTPSHQVTQMGQEVILRCVPISNHLYFYWYRQILGQKVEFLVSFYNNEISEKSEIFDDQFSVERPDGSNFTLKIRSTKLEDSAMYFCASSGGIRPQHFGDGTRLSIL.

The CDR3 loop reads CASSLAGGAGEQFF. CDR3 DNA sequence: TGTGCCAGCAGTTTAGCGGGAGGCGCGGGTGAGCAGTTCTTC. The V call is TRBV27, the J call TRBJ2-1; 8 bases line up with TRBD2. CDR3 size: 14 residues. V was pared by 2 bases and J by 9 bases, with 6 bases of the junction left unmatched. Germline values: CDR1 MNHEY, CDR2 SMNVEV (reference sequence).

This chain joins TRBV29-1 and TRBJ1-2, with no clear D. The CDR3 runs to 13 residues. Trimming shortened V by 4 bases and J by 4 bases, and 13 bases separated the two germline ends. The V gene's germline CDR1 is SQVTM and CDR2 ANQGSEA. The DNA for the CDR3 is TGCAGCGTTGCCGGGTCAGCACCCTATGGCTACACCTTC. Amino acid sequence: CSVAGSAPYGYTF.

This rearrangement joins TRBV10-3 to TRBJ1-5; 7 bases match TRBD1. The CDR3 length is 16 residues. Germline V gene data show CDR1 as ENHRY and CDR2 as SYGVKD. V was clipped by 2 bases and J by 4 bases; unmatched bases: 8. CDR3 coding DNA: TGTGCCATCAGTGAGACTGGGACAGATGGAAATCAGCCCCAGCATTTT. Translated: CAISETGTDGNQPQHF.

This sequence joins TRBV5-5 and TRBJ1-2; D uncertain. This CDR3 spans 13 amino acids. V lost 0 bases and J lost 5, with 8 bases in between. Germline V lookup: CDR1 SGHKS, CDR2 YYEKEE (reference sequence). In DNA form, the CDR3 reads TGTGCCAGCAGCTTGGCTGGCAGTTATGGCTACACCTTC. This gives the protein CASSLAGSYGYTF.

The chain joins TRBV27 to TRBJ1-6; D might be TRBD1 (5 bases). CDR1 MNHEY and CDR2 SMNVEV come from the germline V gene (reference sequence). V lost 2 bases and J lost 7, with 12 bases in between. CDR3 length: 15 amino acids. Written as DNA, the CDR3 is TGTGCCAGCAGTTTACGAAGGGGCTCAAATTCACCCCTCCACTTT. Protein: CASSLRRGSNSPLHF.

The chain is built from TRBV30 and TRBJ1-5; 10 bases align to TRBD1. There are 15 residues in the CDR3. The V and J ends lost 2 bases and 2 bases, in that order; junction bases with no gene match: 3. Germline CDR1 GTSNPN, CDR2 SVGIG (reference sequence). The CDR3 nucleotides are TGTGCCTGGAGTAAAGGGACAGGGGGCAATCAGCCCCAGCATTTT. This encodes CAWSKGTGGNQPQHF.

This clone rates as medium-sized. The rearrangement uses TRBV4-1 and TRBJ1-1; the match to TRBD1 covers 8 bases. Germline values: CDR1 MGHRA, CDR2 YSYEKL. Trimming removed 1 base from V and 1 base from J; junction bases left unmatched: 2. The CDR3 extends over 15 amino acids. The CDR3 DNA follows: TGCGCCAGCAGCCAAGCAGGGGGCAAGAACACTGAAGCTTTCTTT. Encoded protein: CASSQAGGKNTEAFF.

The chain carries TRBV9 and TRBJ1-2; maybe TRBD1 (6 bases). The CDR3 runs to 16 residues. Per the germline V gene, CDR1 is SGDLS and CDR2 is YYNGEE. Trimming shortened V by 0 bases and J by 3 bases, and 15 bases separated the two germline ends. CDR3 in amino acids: CASSVDPRGTDYGYTF. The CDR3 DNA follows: TGTGCCAGCAGCGTAGATCCCAGGGGTACCGACTATGGCTACACCTTC.

CDR3 region: CASSSQDRSPPYEQYF. The CDR3 nucleotides read TGTGCCAGCAGCTCACAGGACAGGAGCCCTCCGTACGAGCAGTACTTC. The rearrangement uses TRBV5-5 and TRBJ2-7, with 7 bases aligning to TRBD1. J gave up 4 bases and V 3 bases, and 13 bases lay outside the gene matches. The CDR3 is 16 amino acids. Germline lookup yields CDR1 SGHKS and CDR2 YYEKEE (reference sequence).

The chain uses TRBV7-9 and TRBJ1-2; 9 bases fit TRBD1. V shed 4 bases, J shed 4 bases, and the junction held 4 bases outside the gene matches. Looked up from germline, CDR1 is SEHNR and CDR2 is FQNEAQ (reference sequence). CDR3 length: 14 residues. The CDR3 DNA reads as TGTGCCAGCAGCTCAACAGGGGGCGTCTATGGCTACACCTTC. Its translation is CASSSTGGVYGYTF.

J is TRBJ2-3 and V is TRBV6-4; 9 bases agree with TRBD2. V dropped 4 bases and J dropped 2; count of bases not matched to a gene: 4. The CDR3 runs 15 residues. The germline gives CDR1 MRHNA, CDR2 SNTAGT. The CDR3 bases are TGTGCCAGCAGTGCCCTAGCGGGGTCCACAGATACGCAGTATTTT. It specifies CASSALAGSTDTQYF.

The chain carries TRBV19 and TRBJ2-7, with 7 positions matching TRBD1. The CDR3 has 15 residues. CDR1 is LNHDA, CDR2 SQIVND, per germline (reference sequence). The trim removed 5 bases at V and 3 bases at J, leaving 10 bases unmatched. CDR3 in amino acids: CASSPRDSLIYEQYF. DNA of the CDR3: TGTGCCAGTAGTCCAAGGGACAGCCTGATCTACGAGCAGTACTTC.

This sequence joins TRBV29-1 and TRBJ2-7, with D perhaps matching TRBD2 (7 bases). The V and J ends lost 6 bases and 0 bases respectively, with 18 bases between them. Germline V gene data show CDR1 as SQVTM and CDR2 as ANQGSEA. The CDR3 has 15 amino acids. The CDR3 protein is CSVRGAGSSSYEQYF. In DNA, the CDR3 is TGCAGCGTCCGGGGGGCGGGTAGTAGCTCCTACGAGCAGTACTTC.

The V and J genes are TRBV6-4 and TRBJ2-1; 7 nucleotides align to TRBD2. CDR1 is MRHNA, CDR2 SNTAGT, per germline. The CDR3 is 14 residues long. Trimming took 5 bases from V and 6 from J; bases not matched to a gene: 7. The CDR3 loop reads CASSPSREGNEQFF. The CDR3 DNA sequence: TGTGCCAGCAGTCCTTCCAGGGAGGGCAATGAGCAGTTCTTC.

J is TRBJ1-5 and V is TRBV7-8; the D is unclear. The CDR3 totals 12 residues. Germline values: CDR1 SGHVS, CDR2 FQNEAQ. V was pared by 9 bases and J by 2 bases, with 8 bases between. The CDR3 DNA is TGTGCCAGGCCCCCGGGCAATCAGCCCCAGCATTTT. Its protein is CARPPGNQPQHF.

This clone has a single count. CDR3 protein: CASSLADRPYNEQFF. The CDR3 nucleotides are TGCGCCAGCAGCTTGGCCGACAGGCCATACAATGAGCAGTTCTTC. The rearrangement joins TRBV5-1 to TRBJ2-1; possibly TRBD1 for D (6 bases). V was pared by 0 bases and J by 4 bases, with 11 bases between. Germline CDR1 reads SGHRS; CDR2 reads YFSETQ. The CDR3 is made up of 15 amino acids.

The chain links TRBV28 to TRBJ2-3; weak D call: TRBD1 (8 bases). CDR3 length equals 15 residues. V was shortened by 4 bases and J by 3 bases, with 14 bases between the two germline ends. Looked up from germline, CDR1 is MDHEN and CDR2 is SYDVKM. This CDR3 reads CASSSGQGGTDTQYF. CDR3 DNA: TGTGCCAGCAGTTCCGGACAGGGAGGGACAGATACGCAGTATTTT. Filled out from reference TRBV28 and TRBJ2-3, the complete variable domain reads DVKVTQSSRYLVKRTGEKVFLECVQDMDHENMFWYRQDPGLGLRLIYFSYDVKMKEKGDIPEGYSVSREKKERFSLILESASTNQTSMYLCASSSGQGGTDTQYFGPGTRLTVL.

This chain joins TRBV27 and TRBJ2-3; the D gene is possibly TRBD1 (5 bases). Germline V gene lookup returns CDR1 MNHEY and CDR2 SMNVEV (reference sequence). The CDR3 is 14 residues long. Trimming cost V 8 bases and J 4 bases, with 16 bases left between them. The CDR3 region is CASGARPQPDTQYF. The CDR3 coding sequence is TGTGCCAGCGGGGCAAGGCCGCAACCAGATACGCAGTATTTT.

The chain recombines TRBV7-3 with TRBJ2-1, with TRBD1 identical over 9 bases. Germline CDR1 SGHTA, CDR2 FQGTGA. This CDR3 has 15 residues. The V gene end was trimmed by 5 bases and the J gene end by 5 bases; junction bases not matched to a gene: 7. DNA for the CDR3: TGTGCCAGCAGCCCCCACAGGGGGCTAAACAATGAGCAGTTCTTC. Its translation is CASSPHRGLNNEQFF.

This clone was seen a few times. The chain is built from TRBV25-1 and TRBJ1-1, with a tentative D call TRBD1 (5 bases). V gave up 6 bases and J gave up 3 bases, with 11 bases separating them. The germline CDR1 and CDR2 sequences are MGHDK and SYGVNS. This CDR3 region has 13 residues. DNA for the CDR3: TGTGCCAGCAGCCGGGGGGGGTACACTGAAGCTTTCTTT. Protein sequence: CASSRGGYTEAFF.

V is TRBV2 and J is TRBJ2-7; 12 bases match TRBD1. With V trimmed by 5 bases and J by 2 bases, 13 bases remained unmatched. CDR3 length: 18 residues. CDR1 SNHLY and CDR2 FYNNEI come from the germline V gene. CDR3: CASSQVPRDRGLPYEQYF. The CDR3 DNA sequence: TGTGCCAGCAGTCAGGTACCACGGGACAGGGGGCTCCCCTACGAGCAGTACTTC.

The CDR3 region has the DNA TGTGCCAGCAGCGTAGATTCTAGCGGGGGGGCCGCAGATACGCAGTATTTT. It yields the protein CASSVDSSGGAADTQYF. This chain connects TRBV9 to TRBJ2-3, with 12 nucleotides matching TRBD2. The CDR3 is 17 residues long. Unmatched junction bases numbered 6, after V lost 0 bases and J lost 4 bases. Germline values: CDR1 SGDLS, CDR2 YYNGEE.

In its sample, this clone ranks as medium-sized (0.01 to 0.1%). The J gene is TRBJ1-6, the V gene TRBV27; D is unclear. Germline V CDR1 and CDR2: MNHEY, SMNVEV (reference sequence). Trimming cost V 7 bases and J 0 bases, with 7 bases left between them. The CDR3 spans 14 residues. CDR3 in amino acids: CASKYSSYNSPLHF. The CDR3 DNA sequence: TGTGCCAGCAAGTATAGCTCCTATAATTCACCCCTCCACTTT.

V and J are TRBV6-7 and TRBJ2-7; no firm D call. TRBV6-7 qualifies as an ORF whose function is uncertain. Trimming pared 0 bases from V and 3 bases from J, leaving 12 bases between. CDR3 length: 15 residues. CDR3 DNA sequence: TGTGCCAGCAGTTACTCGACGAGCGTGCTCTACGAGCAGTACTTC. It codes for CASSYSTSVLYEQYF.